The following is a T cell receptor (beta chain) sequence with its context. PCR amplification relied on 60 Vbeta primers (plus 13 Jbeta primers). The table came from immunoSEQ multiplex PCR; TCRdb's copy has only in-frame clones and leaves some out. There are approximately 170,000 clones in the sample, with approximately 0.82% held by the top ten. The data derive from a study of cytomegalovirus exposure and HLA in healthy donors. The ends were cut back, 7 bases at V and 0 bases at J, with 4 bases in the middle. The CDR3 extends over 13 amino acids. The germline V gene encodes CDR1 SGHVS and CDR2 FQNEAQ.

J is TRBJ2-6 and V is TRBV7-8; D unclear. The sequence was collected from a woman younger than 30 in good health and CMV-seropositive. Sequencing was performed on PBMCs. The CDR3 bases are TGTGCCAGCACGGTCTCTGGGGCCAACGTCCTGACTTTC. Translated, it gives CASTVSGANVLTF.